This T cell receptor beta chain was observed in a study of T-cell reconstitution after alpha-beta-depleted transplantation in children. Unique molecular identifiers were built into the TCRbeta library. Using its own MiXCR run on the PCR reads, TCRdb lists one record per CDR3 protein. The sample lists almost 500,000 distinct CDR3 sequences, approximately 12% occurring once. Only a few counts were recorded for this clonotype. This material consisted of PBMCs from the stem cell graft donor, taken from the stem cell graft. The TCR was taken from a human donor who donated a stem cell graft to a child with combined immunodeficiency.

CDR3 nucleotides: TGTGCCAGCAGCCTGACTAGCGGGAGGCCAGCGAACACCGGGGAGCTGTTTTTT. It yields the protein CASSLTSGRPANTGELFF. The chain is built from TRBV11-1 and TRBJ2-2, with 13 nucleotides matching TRBD2. Germline trimming cut 5 bases from V and 0 bases from J; bases unmatched to any gene: 6. CDR3 length equals 18 residues. Germline V gene data show CDR1 as SGHAT and CDR2 as FQDESV (reference sequence).